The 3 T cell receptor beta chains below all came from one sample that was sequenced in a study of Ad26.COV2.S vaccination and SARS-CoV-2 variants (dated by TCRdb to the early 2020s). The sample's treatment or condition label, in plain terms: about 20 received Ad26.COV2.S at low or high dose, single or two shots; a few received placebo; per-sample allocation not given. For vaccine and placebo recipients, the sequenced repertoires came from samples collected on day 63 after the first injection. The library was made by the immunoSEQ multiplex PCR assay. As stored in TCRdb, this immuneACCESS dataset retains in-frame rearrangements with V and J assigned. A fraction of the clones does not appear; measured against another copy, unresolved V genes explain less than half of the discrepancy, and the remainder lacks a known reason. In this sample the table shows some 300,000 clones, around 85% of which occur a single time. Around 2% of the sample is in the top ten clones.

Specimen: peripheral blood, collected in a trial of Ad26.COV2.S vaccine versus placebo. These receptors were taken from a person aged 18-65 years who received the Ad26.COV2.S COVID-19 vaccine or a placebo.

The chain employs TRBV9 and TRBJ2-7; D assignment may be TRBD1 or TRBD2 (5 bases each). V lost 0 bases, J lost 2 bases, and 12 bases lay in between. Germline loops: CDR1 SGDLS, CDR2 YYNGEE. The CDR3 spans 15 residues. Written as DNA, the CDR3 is TGTGCCAGCAGCGTAGAAGGGACGGAAGCCTACGAGCAGTACTTC. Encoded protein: CASSVEGTEAYEQYF.

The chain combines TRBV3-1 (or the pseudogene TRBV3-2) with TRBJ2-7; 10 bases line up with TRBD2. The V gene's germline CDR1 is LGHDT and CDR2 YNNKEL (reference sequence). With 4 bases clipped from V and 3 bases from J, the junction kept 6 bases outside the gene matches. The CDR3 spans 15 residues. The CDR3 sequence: CASSLGLANFYEQYF. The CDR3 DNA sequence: TGTGCCAGCAGCCTGGGACTAGCGAACTTCTACGAGCAGTACTTC.

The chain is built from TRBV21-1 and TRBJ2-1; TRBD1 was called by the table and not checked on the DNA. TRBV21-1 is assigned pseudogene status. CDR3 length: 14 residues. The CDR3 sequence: CASSRPTGKDEQFF. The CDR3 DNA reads TGTGCCAGCAGCAGACCGACAGGAAAGGATGAGCAGTTCTTC.